The rows below give T cell receptor beta chains drawn from one sample of a study of blood T cells in healthy people across ages. Via MiXCR, TCRdb re-called the 5' RACE reads, giving one row per CDR3 protein. The data contain 800,000 to 1,000,000 distinct CDR3 sequences, roughly 48% of them singletons. Sequencing was carried out using blood. The receptor source for this set is a man aged 25 to 40 in good health. Each CDR3 is given with its conserved first and last residue. A D gene is named only where the DNA matches it firmly. Not all rows give a size; the values are once, few, many and, for expanded clones, a class.

>TRBD1|-|TRBV7-2|TRBJ1-2
CASSPKGQGNNYGYTF
TGTGCCAGCAGCCCTAAGGGACAGGGCAATAACTATGGCTACACCTTC
>-|-|TRBV28|TRBJ1-4
CASSATGPDNEKLFF
TGTGCCAGCAGTGCGACGGGGCCAGATAATGAAAAACTGTTTTTT
>-|few|TRBV7-3|TRBJ2-3
CASSLSLATDTQYF
TGTGCCAGCAGCTTAAGTCTAGCGACAGATACGCAGTATTTT
>-|few|TRBV10-3|TRBJ1-6
CAISGIQDSPLHF
TGTGCCATCAGTGGGATACAGGATTCACCCCTCCACTTT
>-|-|TRBV6-5|TRBJ1-6
CASSYSNPGLGSPLHF
TGTGCCAGCAGTTACTCGAATCCAGGCTTAGGGTCACCCCTCCACTTT
>TRBD2|-|TRBV5-1|TRBJ2-7
CASSLAGGTLYEQYF
TGCGCCAGCAGCTTGGCCGGGGGGACTTTGTACGAGCAGTACTTC
>TRBD2|few|TRBV6-1|TRBJ2-1
CASSHPATGTSGGLNYNEQFF
TGTGCCAGCAGCCACCCGGCTACCGGGACTAGCGGGGGGTTGAACTACAATGAGCAGTTCTTC
>-|-|TRBV14|TRBJ1-2
CASSHTGLRYGYTF
TGTGCCAGCAGCCACACCGGGCTCCGCTATGGCTACACCTTC
>TRBD2|-|TRBV9|TRBJ2-3
CASSARSGGFTDTQYF
TGTGCCAGCAGCGCCAGAAGCGGGGGATTCACAGATACGCAGTATTTT
>TRBD1|-|TRBV6-2/TRBV6-3|TRBJ2-6
CATGQADSGANVLTF
TGTGCCACGGGACAGGCCGACTCTGGGGCCAACGTCCTGACTTTC
>TRBD2|many|TRBV7-2|TRBJ2-7
CASSLGAGGLPYEQYF
TGTGCCAGCAGCTTAGGGGCGGGGGGGCTCCCCTACGAGCAGTACTTC
>-|-|TRBV5-1|TRBJ2-7
CASSFTGGLVDEQYF
TGCGCCAGCAGCTTCACCGGAGGGCTGGTCGACGAGCAGTACTTC
>TRBD2|few|TRBV4-1|TRBJ2-1
CASSHVPGGNEQFF
TGCGCCAGCAGCCACGTACCGGGAGGGAATGAGCAGTTCTTC
>-|-|TRBV5-4|TRBJ2-1
CASSSQGATSSLYNEQFF
TGTGCCAGCAGCTCTCAAGGGGCCACGTCCAGCCTCTACAATGAGCAGTTCTTC
>TRBD2|-|TRBV20-1|TRBJ2-1
CSAAPASGGAGEQFF
TGCAGTGCTGCCCCCGCTAGCGGGGGGGCCGGTGAGCAGTTCTTC
>TRBD2|-|TRBV6-1|TRBJ2-3
CASSTRTSGGADTQYF
TGTGCCAGCAGTACCCGGACTAGCGGGGGAGCAGATACGCAGTATTTT
>-|few|TRBV20-1|TRBJ1-6
CSARGSATGSSPLHF
TGCAGTGCTAGAGGGTCCGCGACAGGATCATCACCCCTCCACTTT
>-|-|TRBV29-1|TRBJ2-7
CSVEDSRPSYEQYF
TGCAGCGTTGAAGATTCCAGGCCCTCCTACGAGCAGTACTTC
>-|-|TRBV6-6|TRBJ1-1
CASILLTEAFF
TGTGCCAGCATTCTTCTCACTGAAGCTTTCTTT
>-|few|TRBV20-1|TRBJ2-1
CSARDQGGGDEQFF
TGCAGTGCTAGAGATCAGGGGGGAGGTGATGAGCAGTTCTTC
>TRBD1|-|TRBV29-1|TRBJ2-7
CSVFRYRGIPCHEQYF
TGCAGCGTTTTCAGATACAGGGGGATCCCTTGCCACGAGCAGTACTTC
>-|-|TRBV7-2|TRBJ2-7
CASKPRDTSYEQYF
TGTGCCAGCAAGCCTCGGGACACGTCCTACGAGCAGTACTTC
>TRBD2|-|TRBV2|TRBJ2-4
CASSEALLGLAPLTIQYF
TGTGCCAGCAGTGAAGCGCTTCTGGGACTAGCGCCCCTGACCATTCAGTACTTC
>TRBD2|-|TRBV25-1|TRBJ2-3
CASSEYGAGGTDTQYF
TGTGCCAGCAGTGAATACGGAGCGGGGGGCACAGATACGCAGTATTTT
>TRBD2|-|TRBV29-1|TRBJ2-2
CSVALLADRGTGELFF
TGCAGCGTTGCGCTACTAGCGGACCGCGGCACCGGGGAGCTGTTTTTT
>-|few|TRBV7-2|TRBJ2-2
CASSLEQPRNTGELFF
TGTGCCAGCAGCTTAGAACAGCCTCGGAACACCGGGGAGCTGTTTTTT
>-|many|TRBV6-4|TRBJ2-1
CASSDWRSKRRNEQFF
TGTGCCAGCAGTGATTGGCGCAGTAAACGGCGGAATGAGCAGTTCTTC
>-|-|TRBV20-1|TRBJ2-1
CSAPDVSVSSYNEQFF
TGCAGTGCCCCAGACGTGTCCGTAAGCTCCTACAATGAGCAGTTCTTC
>-|-|TRBV4-3|TRBJ1-1
CASSPYVNTEAFF
TGCGCCAGCAGCCCTTACGTGAACACTGAAGCTTTCTTT
>TRBD2|-|TRBV9|TRBJ2-1
CASSVDLAGGDSYNEQFF
TGTGCCAGCAGCGTAGACCTAGCGGGCGGAGATTCTTACAATGAGCAGTTCTTC
>-|-|TRBV12-3/TRBV12-4|TRBJ2-3
CASSSQLGSDTQYF
TGTGCCAGCAGTTCCCAGCTGGGATCAGATACGCAATATTTT
>-|-|TRBV29-1|TRBJ2-7
CSAEDQIYEQYF
TGCAGCGCTGAAGATCAGATCTACGAGCAGTACTTC
>-|-|TRBV6-2/TRBV6-3|TRBJ2-4
CASTGGSEQYF
TGTGCCAGCACCGGAGGGAGTGAGCAGTACTTC
>TRBD1|-|TRBV27|TRBJ2-2
CASSSVWTGNGELFF
TGTGCCAGCAGTTCCGTATGGACAGGGAACGGGGAGCTGTTTTTT
>-|few|TRBV29-1|TRBJ2-5
CSVQGLYQETQYF
TGCAGCGTTCAGGGCCTGTACCAAGAGACCCAGTACTTC
>TRBD1|-|TRBV6-1|TRBJ2-7
CASTLGQSYEQYF
TGTGCCAGCACTTTGGGACAGTCCTACGAGCAGTACTTC
>-|few|TRBV3-1|TRBJ2-3
CASSQRGHGLDTQYF
TGTGCCAGCAGCCAGAGGGGACACGGTTTAGATACGCAGTATTTT
>-|-|TRBV20-1|TRBJ1-2
CGARAGANYGYTF
TGCGGTGCTAGAGCTGGGGCTAACTATGGCTACACCTTC
>-|-|TRBV7-3|TRBJ2-7
CASSLSPGQYNEQYF
TGTGCCAGCAGCTTAAGTCCTGGCCAATACAATGAGCAGTACTTC
>-|many|TRBV5-1|TRBJ2-1
CASSTSVNEQFF
TGCGCCAGCAGTACCAGTGTCAATGAGCAGTTCTTC
>-|many|TRBV7-3|TRBJ2-1
CASSLRGTEQFF
TGTGCCAGCAGCTTACGAGGGACTGAGCAGTTCTTC
>-|-|TRBV2|TRBJ1-5
CASSEKGGTQPQHF
TGTGCCAGCAGTGAAAAGGGGGGAACTCAGCCCCAGCATTTT
>-|-|TRBV3-1|TRBJ2-7
CASSHGEGRSEQYF
TGTGCCAGCAGCCACGGCGAGGGTAGGAGTGAGCAGTACTTC
>TRBD2|once|TRBV7-3|TRBJ2-3
CASSLFGPLGGGEYTQYF
TGTGCCAGCAGCTTATTTGGGCCTCTGGGCGGGGGGGAGTATACGCAGTATTTT
>-|few|TRBV29-1|TRBJ1-2
CSVLGSRLNYGYTF
TGCAGCGTTCTGGGTTCTCGCCTCAACTATGGCTACACCTTC
>TRBD2|-|TRBV29-1|TRBJ2-7
CSVKTSGSYEQYF
TGCAGCGTTAAGACTAGCGGGTCTTACGAGCAGTACTTC
>-|-|TRBV7-9|TRBJ2-5
CASSIDEQYF
TGTGCCAGCAGTATTGATGAGCAGTACTTC
>-|-|TRBV27|TRBJ1-6
CASREITYNSPLHF
TGTGCCAGCAGGGAGATCACCTATAATTCACCCCTCCACTTT
>-|-|TRBV20-1|TRBJ2-1
CSVSVYNEQFF
TGCAGTGTGAGTGTCTACAATGAGCAGTTCTTC
>TRBD2|-|TRBV28|TRBJ2-5
CASSLKRGVEETQYF
TGTGCCAGTAGTTTAAAGCGGGGGGTTGAAGAGACCCAGTACTTC